The sequence of this TCR beta chain was determined in a study of PD-L1 blockade in urothelial cancer. This CDR3 is 12 amino acids long. Germline values: CDR1 ENHRY, CDR2 SYGVKD. The germline V and J ends were trimmed by 4 bases and 5 bases, with 8 bases remaining between them. The count of this clone is one. Data came from immunoSEQ multiplex PCR; TCRdb stores just in-frame clones and leaves some out. The sample holds about 84,000 clones, 90% seen once. The chain joins TRBV10-3 to TRBJ1-1, with TRBD1 as a possible D gene (5 bases). The TCR comes from a man in his sixties with urothelial cancer. The sample here was PBMCs, taken around atezolizumab (anti-PD-L1) treatment. CDR3 DNA sequence: TGTGCCATCAGTGTTGGGGGGACTGAAGCTTTCTTT. Protein: CAISVGGTEAFF.